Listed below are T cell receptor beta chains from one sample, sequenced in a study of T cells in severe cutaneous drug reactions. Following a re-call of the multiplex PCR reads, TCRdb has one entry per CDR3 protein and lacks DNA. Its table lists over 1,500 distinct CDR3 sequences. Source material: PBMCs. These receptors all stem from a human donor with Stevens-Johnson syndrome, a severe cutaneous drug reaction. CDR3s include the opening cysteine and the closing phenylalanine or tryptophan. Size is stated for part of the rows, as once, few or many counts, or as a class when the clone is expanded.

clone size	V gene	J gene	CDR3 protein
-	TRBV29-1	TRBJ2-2	CSVDAGGSGELFF
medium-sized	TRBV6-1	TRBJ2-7	CASSLSGSSYEQYF
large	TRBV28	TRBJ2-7	CASSLDEGYYEQYF
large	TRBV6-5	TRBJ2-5	CASSYSFSGAQETQYF
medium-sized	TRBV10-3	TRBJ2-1	CAISEPERGGRYNEQFF
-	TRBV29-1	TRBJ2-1	CSGTKLARNEQFF
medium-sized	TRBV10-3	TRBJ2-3	CAISDGSTDTQYF
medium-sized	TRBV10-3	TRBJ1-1	CAISPQGSGEAFF
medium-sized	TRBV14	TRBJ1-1	CASSQNGQGRTEAFF
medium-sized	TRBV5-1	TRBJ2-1	CASSLGDRAAYNEQFF
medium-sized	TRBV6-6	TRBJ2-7	CASSYVVFGLLGSYEQYF
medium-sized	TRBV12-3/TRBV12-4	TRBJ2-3	CASRWDSFTDTQYF
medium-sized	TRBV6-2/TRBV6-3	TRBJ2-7	CASSYSDGFSYEQYF
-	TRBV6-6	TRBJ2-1	CASSYSRDRGYNEQFF
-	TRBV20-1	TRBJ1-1	CSARDQGNTEAFF
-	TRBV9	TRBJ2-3	CASSVPAGEVLRDTDTQYF
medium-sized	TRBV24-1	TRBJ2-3	CATSGNTGVRTDTQYF
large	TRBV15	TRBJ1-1	CATSGRREGTEAFF
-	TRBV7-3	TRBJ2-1	CASSFSGQYNEQFF
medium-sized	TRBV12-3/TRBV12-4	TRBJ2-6	CASSSKFSGANVLTF
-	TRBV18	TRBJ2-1	CASSPSRTYNEQFF
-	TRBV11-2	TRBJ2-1	CASSGPSGASSYNEQFF
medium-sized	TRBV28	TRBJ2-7	CASSGELAGGAFYEQYF
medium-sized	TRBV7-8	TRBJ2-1	CASSPDSTDEQFF
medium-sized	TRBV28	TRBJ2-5	CASSSRLAGVGETQYF
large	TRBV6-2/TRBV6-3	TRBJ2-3	CASSSTTTGTGTDTQYF
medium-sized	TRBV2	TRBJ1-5	CASSPTVYSNQPQHF
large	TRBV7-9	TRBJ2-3	CASSSSVTSTDTQYF
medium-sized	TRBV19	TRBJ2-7	CASSRRMGQDKQYF
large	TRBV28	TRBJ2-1	CASSWTSGGGSGEQFF
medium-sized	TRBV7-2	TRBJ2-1	CASRKLAGLTNEQFF
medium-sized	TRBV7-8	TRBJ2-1	CASSHGLAGGNEQFF
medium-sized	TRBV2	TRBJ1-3	CASSETGIPGNTIYF
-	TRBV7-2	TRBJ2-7	CASSFYSSYEQYF